This passage covers 29 T cell receptor beta chains from one sample sequenced in a study of cytomegalovirus exposure and HLA in healthy donors. 13 Jbeta primers and 60 Vbeta primers were used for the PCR. Clones were sequenced by immunoSEQ multiplex PCR, and TCRdb holds only the in-frame ones, with some missing. The table includes hundreds of thousands of clones, less than 85% detected once. Source material: PBMCs. These receptors were taken from a man aged 18 to 35 in good health and CMV-seronegative.

The chain is built from TRBV19 and TRBJ2-5; D gene unclear. Trimming shortened V by 1 base and J by 4 bases, and 10 bases separated the two germline ends. Germline V gene lookup returns CDR1 LNHDA and CDR2 SQIVND (reference sequence). The length of the CDR3 is 14 residues. Here the CDR3 DNA reads TGTGCCAGTAGTATAGGAGGAGCCTCAGAGACCCAGTACTTC. It is translated as CASSIGGASETQYF.

The V and J genes are TRBV11-1 and TRBJ2-1; 7 positions agree with TRBD2. CDR1 is SGHAT, CDR2 FQDESV, per germline (reference sequence). The CDR3 has 13 amino acids. The ends lost 1 base at V and 9 bases at J; junction bases unmatched: 3. CDR3: CASSLGTSTEQFF. As DNA, the CDR3 is TGTGCCAGCAGCTTAGGGACTAGTACTGAGCAGTTCTTC.

The table lists this clone with a few counts. The V gene is TRBV5-4, the J gene TRBJ1-1; unclear D gene. The CDR3 runs to 12 residues. Germline loops: CDR1 SGHNT, CDR2 YYREEE (reference sequence). Trimming left V 0 bases short and J 6 bases short, with 6 bases between. CDR3 loop: CASSLVSSEAFF. CDR3 nucleotides: TGTGCCAGCAGCTTGGTATCCTCTGAAGCTTTCTTT.

In the case of this clone: Other DNA sequences in this sample translate to the same CDR3. This chain links TRBV9 with TRBJ2-5, with TRBD2 identical over 8 bases. The CDR3 is made up of 15 amino acids. Per germline, CDR1 SGDLS and CDR2 YYNGEE. Trimming cost V 5 bases and J 0 bases; bases outside gene matches: 6. The CDR3 protein is CASRAGLAYQETQYF. As DNA, the CDR3 is TGTGCCAGCAGGGCAGGACTAGCATACCAAGAGACCCAGTACTTC.

The V and J genes are TRBV29-1 and TRBJ2-1; 9 positions agree with TRBD2. The CDR3 contains 13 residues. Germline CDR1 SQVTM, CDR2 ANQGSEA. The ends lost 7 bases at V and 7 bases at J; junction bases unmatched: 8. The CDR3 bases are TGCAGCGCAAGCGGGAGGCAGGAGAATGAGCAGTTCTTC. This translates into CSASGRQENEQFF.

The CDR3: CASSTTGGHEQYF. DNA for the CDR3: TGTGCCAGCAGTACTACAGGGGGTCACGAGCAGTACTTC. The chain uses TRBV28 and TRBJ2-7; 8 bases are shared with TRBD1. The CDR3 extends over 13 amino acids. The germline CDR1 and CDR2 sequences are MDHEN and SYDVKM. Losses at the gene ends were 5 bases for V and 5 bases for J; bases not matched to a gene: 5.

The V and J genes are TRBV28 and TRBJ1-5; TRBD1 is a possible D gene (6 bases). V was pared by 10 bases and J by 7 bases, with 20 bases between. Germline assignment: CDR1 MDHEN and CDR2 SYDVKM. This CDR3 comprises 14 residues. CDR3 DNA: TGTGCCATCTCGTTGGGAGGGGGTGGACAGCCCCAGCATTTT. Residues: CAISLGGGGQPQHF.

The table lists this clone with a few counts. The rearrangement links TRBV28 to TRBJ1-2; weak D call: TRBD1 (5 bases). CDR3 size: 13 residues. The germline V gene encodes CDR1 MDHEN and CDR2 SYDVKM. V dropped 2 bases and J dropped 12 bases, with 16 bases sitting between them. The CDR3 sequence: CASSLTATDTDTF. The DNA of the CDR3 is TGTGCCAGCAGTTTAACGGCCACGGACACTGACACCTTC.

This clone came up a few times. This sequence joins TRBV19 and TRBJ1-5, with a weak D call TRBD1 (6 bases). The CDR3 covers 16 residues. From germline, CDR1 is LNHDA and CDR2 SQIVND (reference sequence). Between the trimmed V and J ends, which lost 7 bases and 2 bases, there was a span of 18 bases. CDR3 loop: CASTSTPRQGNQPQHF. Here the CDR3 DNA reads TGTGCCAGTACCTCCACCCCAAGACAGGGCAATCAGCCCCAGCATTTT.

The J gene is TRBJ2-2, the V gene TRBV2; 7 bases agree with TRBD2. Germline V CDR1 and CDR2: SNHLY, FYNNEI. CDR3 length: 15 residues. The junction had 5 bases not matched to a gene; V was cut back by 7 bases and J by 0 bases. CDR3 coding DNA: TGTGCCAGCACCCGACTAGCTTCGAACACCGGGGAGCTGTTTTTT. This sequence encodes CASTRLASNTGELFF.

This clone has only a few counts. This chain links TRBV9 with TRBJ1-2; 9 bases are a match to TRBD1. V lost 0 bases to trimming and J lost 8 bases; unmatched junction nucleotides: 5. The CDR3 has 14 residues. CDR1 and CDR2 (germline): SGDLS, YYNGEE. This CDR3 reads CASSVGDRVAGYTF. The CDR3 DNA reads as TGTGCCAGCAGCGTAGGGGACAGGGTCGCGGGCTACACCTTC.

The rearrangement joins TRBV11-2 to TRBJ2-7; 13 nucleotides match TRBD2. With 6 bases clipped from V and 2 bases from J, the junction kept 4 bases outside the gene matches. The CDR3 is 15 amino acids. The germline CDR1 and CDR2 sequences are SGHAT and FQNNGV. For the CDR3, the DNA is TGTGCCAGCAGACCCACTAGCGGGAGGGCCTACGAGCAGTACTTC. Amino acids: CASRPTSGRAYEQYF.

The gene calls are TRBV6-5 and TRBJ2-4; TRBD2 agrees at 11 bases. J lost 7 bases, V lost 8 bases, and 10 bases had no gene match. This CDR3 has 15 residues. Germline loops: CDR1 MNHEY, CDR2 SVGAGI. CDR3 region: CASAPLAGGTNIQYF. CDR3 in DNA: TGTGCCAGCGCACCCTTAGCGGGAGGGACGAACATTCAGTACTTC.

The chain joins TRBV5-1 to TRBJ2-6; unclear D gene. The CDR3 sequence is 14 residues long. CDR1 and CDR2 from the germline V gene are SGHRS and YFSETQ. V lost 0 bases to trimming and J lost 3 bases, with 4 bases between them. CDR3: CASSLAGGANVLTF. In DNA form, the CDR3 reads TGCGCCAGCAGCTTGGCCGGTGGGGCCAACGTCCTGACTTTC.

The chain combines TRBV14 with TRBJ1-1; D is possibly TRBD1 (5 bases). Trimming pared 2 bases from V and 5 bases from J, leaving 9 bases between. This CDR3 comprises 13 residues. The germline V gene has CDR1 SGHDN and CDR2 FVKESK. DNA of the CDR3: TGTGCCAGCAGCCAAAGGGGTGGTACTGAAGCTTTCTTT. Protein sequence: CASSQRGGTEAFF.

The chain couples TRBV5-1 to TRBJ1-3; 9 bases match TRBD1. The V gene's germline CDR1 is SGHRS and CDR2 YFSETQ. V was pared by 3 bases and J by 2 bases, with 9 bases of the junction left unmatched. The CDR3 is 17 amino acids. CDR3 sequence reads: CASSYTGQGQTGNTIYF. The CDR3 DNA sequence: TGCGCCAGCAGCTACACCGGACAGGGGCAAACTGGAAACACCATATATTTT.

The chain links TRBV29-1 to TRBJ1-1; D gene ambiguous. The CDR3 extends over 14 amino acids. Trimming took off 7 bases at V and 2 bases at J, with 17 bases between the two ends. Germline V gene sequence: CDR1 SQVTM, CDR2 ANQGSEA. This CDR3 reads CSAKARGGNTEAFF. Here the CDR3 DNA reads TGCAGCGCAAAGGCCCGGGGAGGAAACACTGAAGCTTTCTTT.

V is TRBV28 and J is TRBJ2-7; D gene unclear. Germline assignment: CDR1 MDHEN and CDR2 SYDVKM. V was pared by 5 bases and J by 5 bases, with 16 bases between. The CDR3 length is 14 residues. The CDR3 reads CASSDTPPINEQYF. The CDR3 DNA follows: TGTGCCAGCAGTGATACTCCCCCAATCAACGAGCAGTACTTC.

The sample holds one count of this clone. This chain links TRBV2 with TRBJ2-4; TRBD2 is a possible D gene (5 bases). In germline, CDR1 is SNHLY, CDR2 FYNNEI. CDR3 length equals 17 residues. Trimming cost V 4 bases and J 0 bases, with 16 bases left between them. The CDR3 here is CASSVAGAELAKNIQYF. The CDR3, as DNA: TGTGCCAGCAGTGTCGCTGGAGCGGAACTAGCCAAAAACATTCAGTACTTC. Full variable domain (missing parts from reference TRBV2 and TRBJ2-4): EPEVTQTPSHQVTQMGQEVILRCVPISNHLYFYWYRQILGQKVEFLVSFYNNEISEKSEIFDDQFSVERPDGSNFTLKIRSTKLEDSAMYFCASSVAGAELAKNIQYFGAGTRLSVL.

The gene calls are TRBV10-3 and TRBJ1-5; D is uncertain. The germline V gene encodes CDR1 ENHRY and CDR2 SYGVKD. Trimming left V 4 bases short and J 5 bases short, with 12 bases between. This CDR3 spans 14 amino acids. The CDR3 here is CAISGGNFDQPQHF. The DNA for the CDR3 is TGTGCCATCAGTGGCGGGAATTTCGATCAGCCCCAGCATTTT.

The chain combines TRBV11-2 with TRBJ2-1, with D perhaps matching TRBD2 (5 bases). The CDR3 has 16 amino acids. Germline V lookup: CDR1 SGHAT, CDR2 FQNNGV. Trimming took 2 bases from V and 3 from J, leaving 14 bases between them. CDR3 sequence: CASSLWASRNYNEQFF. DNA for the CDR3: TGTGCCAGCAGCTTATGGGCTAGCAGGAACTACAATGAGCAGTTCTTC.

The gene calls are TRBV28 and TRBJ1-2; D unclear. The CDR3 covers 13 residues. Trimming stripped 6 bases from V and 0 bases from J, with 8 bases between. Germline V CDR1 and CDR2: MDHEN, SYDVKM. The CDR3 sequence is CASSTQSNYGYTF. CDR3 bases: TGTGCCAGCAGCACACAGTCTAACTATGGCTACACCTTC.

Here the CDR3 DNA reads TGTGCCAGCAGCTCCGGGAGCTTTGATACGCAGTATTTT. Translating gives CASSSGSFDTQYF. The chain links TRBV5-6 to TRBJ2-3; possible D gene TRBD2, 6 bases. This CDR3 contains 13 residues. CDR1 and CDR2 (germline): SGHDT, YYEEEE. V lost 3 bases and J 6 bases, leaving 11 bases between the germline ends.

The chain has TRBV19 and TRBJ1-2; tentative D call: TRBD1 (5 bases). Germline assignment: CDR1 LNHDA and CDR2 SQIVND (reference sequence). The CDR3 spans 15 residues. Trimming removed 6 bases from V and 4 bases from J, with 18 bases in between. The CDR3 coding sequence is TGTGCCAGTAGCTCGGGAGGTCGGGACGTCTATGGCTACACCTTC. Translation: CASSSGGRDVYGYTF.

The chain combines TRBV7-8 with TRBJ2-3; D remains unclear. Trimming took 2 bases from V and 6 from J, leaving 12 bases between them. The CDR3 sequence is 14 residues long. The germline gives CDR1 SGHVS, CDR2 FQNEAQ. The CDR3 DNA is TGTGCCAGCAGCTTATCGCGGCTTGGGGATACGCAGTATTTT. Translating gives CASSLSRLGDTQYF.

V gene TRBV7-2 combines with J gene TRBJ1-1; 7 nucleotides agree with TRBD1. The germline CDR1 and CDR2 sequences are SGHTA and FQGNSA. V lost 6 bases and J lost 1; bases outside the gene matches: 2. The length of the CDR3 is 13 residues. Here the CDR3 reads CASRYRGNTEAFF. DNA for the CDR3: TGTGCCAGCAGGTACAGGGGGAACACTGAAGCTTTCTTT.

The V call is TRBV18, the J call TRBJ2-7, with 10 bases that match TRBD1. Germline CDR1 is KGHSH and CDR2 is LQKENI. The CDR3 consists of 16 residues. The ends lost 3 bases at V and 7 bases at J; junction bases unmatched: 12. DNA for the CDR3: TGTGCCAGCTCACCCTACGAAGGGACAGGGGACGAAGAGCAGTACTTC. It encodes CASSPYEGTGDEEQYF. The complete variable domain, with remaining parts taken from reference TRBV18 and TRBJ2-7, reads NAGVMQNPRHLVRRRGQEARLRCSPMKGHSHVYWYRQLPEEGLKFMVYLQKENIIDESGMPKERFSAEFPKEGPSILRIQQVVRGDSAAYFCASSPYEGTGDEEQYFGPGTRLTVT.

This chain joins TRBV6-5 and TRBJ1-6; D ambiguous. Trimming left V 1 base short and J 7 bases short, with 11 bases between. The CDR3 sequence is 15 residues long. Germline V gene sequence: CDR1 MNHEY, CDR2 SVGAGI. In DNA, the CDR3 is TGTGCCAGCAGTTACTTATCCACCGGGAATTCACCCCTCCACTTT. Amino acid sequence: CASSYLSTGNSPLHF.

This clone was detected once. V and J are TRBV30 and TRBJ1-4; tentatively, D is TRBD1 (6 bases). The CDR3 has 14 amino acids. V was pared by 0 bases and J by 8 bases, with 13 bases between. Germline V gene lookup returns CDR1 GTSNPN and CDR2 SVGIG (reference sequence). The CDR3 DNA reads TGTGCCTGGAGTGTAGGGGGGGCGGCGGAAAAACTGTTTTTT. This gives the protein CAWSVGGAAEKLFF.